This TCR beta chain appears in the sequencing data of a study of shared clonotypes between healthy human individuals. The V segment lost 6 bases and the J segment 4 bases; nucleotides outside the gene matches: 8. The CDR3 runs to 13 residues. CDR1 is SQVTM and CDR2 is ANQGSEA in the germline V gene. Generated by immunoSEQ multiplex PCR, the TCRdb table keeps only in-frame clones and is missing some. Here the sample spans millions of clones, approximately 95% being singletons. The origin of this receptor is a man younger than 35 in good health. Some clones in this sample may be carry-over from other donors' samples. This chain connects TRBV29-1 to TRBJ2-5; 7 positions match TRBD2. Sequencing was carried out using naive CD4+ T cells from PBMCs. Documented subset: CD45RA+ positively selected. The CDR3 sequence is CSVPKAGAETQYF. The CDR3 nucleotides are TGCAGCGTCCCCAAGGCGGGAGCAGAGACCCAGTACTTC. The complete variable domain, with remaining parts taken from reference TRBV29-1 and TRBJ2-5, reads SAVISQKPSRDICQRGTSLTIQCQVDSQVTMMFWYRQQPGQSLTLIATANQGSEATYESGFVIDKFPISRPNLTFSTLTVSNMSPEDSSIYLCSVPKAGAETQYFGPGTRLLVL.